This T cell receptor beta chain originates from a study of human T cells and chemical hapten exposure. Turning to the study itself: Patch tests of 0.01% DPC on the upper back were read at 6 days.

This clonotype was counted a few times. The time point here: patch test 1, 2 weeks after DPC sensitization. Noted treatment: therapeutic diphenylcyclopropenone sensitization with weekly scalp DPC. Total RNA extraction was carried out from unfractionated whole blood. CDR1 is MDHEN, CDR2 SYDVKM, per germline. CDR3 length equals 13 residues. V lost 3 bases, J lost 4 bases, and 10 bases lay in between. TCRdb passed the RACE reads through MiXCR, listing each CDR3 protein once. The sample records fewer than 200,000 distinct CDR3 sequences, under 25% being singletons. The rearrangement uses TRBV28 and TRBJ2-7; tentative D call: TRBD1 (6 bases). The sequencing used whole blood, collected in connection with sensitization to the hapten diphenylcyclopropenone (DPC). The sequence was obtained from a woman between 50 and 59 years old with alopecia areata. Some clones in this sample may be carry-over from other donors' samples. The CDR3 is CASSLTGRYEQYF. In nucleotides, the CDR3 is TGTGCCAGCAGTTTGACAGGACGTTACGAGCAGTACTTC.